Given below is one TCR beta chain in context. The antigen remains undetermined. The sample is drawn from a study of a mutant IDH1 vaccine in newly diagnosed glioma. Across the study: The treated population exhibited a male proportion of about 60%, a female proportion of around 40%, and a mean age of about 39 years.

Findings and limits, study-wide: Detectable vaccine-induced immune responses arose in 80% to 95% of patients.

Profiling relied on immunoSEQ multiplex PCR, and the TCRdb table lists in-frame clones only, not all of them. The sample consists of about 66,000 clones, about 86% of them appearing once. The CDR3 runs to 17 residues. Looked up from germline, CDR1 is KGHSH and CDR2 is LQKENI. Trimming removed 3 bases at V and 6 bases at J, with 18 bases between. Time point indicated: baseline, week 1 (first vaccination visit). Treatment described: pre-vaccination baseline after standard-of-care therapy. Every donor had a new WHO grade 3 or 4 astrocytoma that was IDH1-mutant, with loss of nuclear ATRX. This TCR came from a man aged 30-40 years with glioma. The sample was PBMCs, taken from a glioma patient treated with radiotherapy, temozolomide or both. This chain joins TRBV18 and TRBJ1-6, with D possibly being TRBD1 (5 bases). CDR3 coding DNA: TGTGCCAGCTCACCTACCCCAACCTGGGGACCTAATTCACCCCTCCACTTT. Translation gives CASSPTPTWGPNSPLHF.